These 9 T cell receptor beta chains were sequenced from one sample in a study of blood T cell repertoires in COVID-19 (dated by TCRdb to about 2020). Receptor libraries were prepared by the immunoSEQ multiplex PCR assay. Not all clones reach the TCRdb copy of this immuneACCESS table, which keeps in-frame sequences only. Checked studies attribute under half of the gap to unresolved V genes and leave the rest unexplained. The sample table records more than 350,000 clones; 80% to 90% of these occur just once. Clones ranked in the top ten supply roughly 0.99% of the sample. Sequencing was carried out using PBMCs or T cells enriched from blood (not recorded which). The receptors stem from a man aged 18 to 30 who had recovered from COVID-19.

This clone was seen just once. This rearrangement joins TRBV28 to TRBJ1-2, with 10 bases matching TRBD1. Germline V gene data show CDR1 as MDHEN and CDR2 as SYDVKM. V shed 4 bases, J shed 4 bases, and the junction held 9 bases outside the gene matches. The length of the CDR3 is 16 residues. CDR3 DNA sequence: TGTGCCAGCAGTTCAGGACTGGGACAGGGGAGCTATGGCTACACCTTC. This sequence encodes CASSSGLGQGSYGYTF.

This chain connects TRBV9 to TRBJ2-2; TRBD2 matches at 8 bases. Germline V gene sequence: CDR1 SGDLS, CDR2 YYNGEE. This CDR3 contains 16 residues. Trimming at V came to 4 bases and at J to 0 bases, leaving 5 bases not matched to a gene. CDR3 residues: CASSPRGGANTGELFF. As DNA, the CDR3 is TGTGCCAGCAGCCCTCGGGGGGGGGCGAACACCGGGGAGCTGTTTTTT.

The chain employs TRBV6-5 and TRBJ1-4; a possible D gene is TRBD1 (5 bases). The CDR3 contains 11 residues. Trimming removed 6 bases from V and 8 bases from J, with 7 bases in between. Germline lookup yields CDR1 MNHEY and CDR2 SVGAGI. The CDR3 region is CASRWGEKLFF. CDR3 DNA: TGTGCCAGCAGGTGGGGCGAAAAACTGTTTTTT.

The chain combines TRBV7-8 with TRBJ1-1; 9 bases match TRBD1. CDR1 and CDR2 from the germline V gene are SGHVS and FQNEAQ. Losses at the gene ends were 5 bases for V and 1 base for J; bases not matched to a gene: 2. CDR3 size: 14 residues. CDR3 sequence: CASSADRGNTEAFF. DNA of the CDR3: TGTGCCAGCAGCGCGGACAGGGGGAACACTGAAGCTTTCTTT.

The rearrangement uses TRBV9 and TRBJ2-5; 12 nucleotides match TRBD2. The CDR3 spans 16 residues. V was pared by 0 bases and J by 2 bases, with 2 bases of the junction left unmatched. Germline V lookup: CDR1 SGDLS, CDR2 YYNGEE. The CDR3 DNA reads as TGTGCCAGCAGCGTAGGAACTAGCGGGGGGCAAGAGACCCAGTACTTC. Translation gives CASSVGTSGGQETQYF.

This clone occurred once. This chain joins TRBV5-4 and TRBJ2-2; D not certain. The V end was cut by 0 bases, the J end by 3 bases, with 6 bases between. Germline CDR1 and CDR2: SGHNT and YYREEE (reference sequence). The CDR3 has 14 amino acids. The CDR3 is CASSLGSYTGELFF. CDR3 bases: TGTGCCAGCAGCTTGGGGAGTTACACCGGGGAGCTGTTTTTT.

The chain links TRBV6-5 to TRBJ1-3; D possibly corresponds to TRBD1 (6 bases). The germline gives CDR1 MNHEY, CDR2 SVGAGI. Trimming cost V 4 bases and J 3 bases, with 13 bases left between them. The length of the CDR3 is 15 residues. The CDR3 region is CASSFRDTYGNTIYF. In nucleotides, the CDR3 is TGTGCCAGCAGTTTCCGGGACACCTATGGAAACACCATATATTTT.

This chain joins TRBV7-6 and TRBJ1-1, with TRBD1 matching 9 bases. The J segment lost 5 bases and the V segment lost 6 bases, leaving 7 bases of the junction unmatched. The CDR3 consists of 14 residues. The germline V gene encodes CDR1 SGHVS and CDR2 FNYEAQ. CDR3 DNA: TGTGCCAGCAGTCCCGGACAGGGGAGAACTGAAGCTTTCTTT. As protein: CASSPGQGRTEAFF.

A single count supports this clone. One end of the junction is discordant with germline, which a read error may explain. The V gene is TRBV6-5, the J gene TRBJ1-2; TRBD1 aligns across 7 bases. CDR3 length: 15 residues. CDR1 MNHEY and CDR2 SVGAGI come from the germline V gene. CDR3 nucleotides: TGTGCCAGCGGTTACTCGAACAGGGGCGTCTATGGCTACACCTTC. It codes for CASGYSNRGVYGYTF.